This T cell receptor beta chain was captured in a study of blood T cell repertoires in COVID-19. Study context: Nucleic acid was either cDNA or gDNA, and it came from T cells, B-cell-depleted T cells, or PBMCs.

In the original workflow: Estimation of nucleated cell counts relied on the amplification of reference gene primers. Method: immunoSEQ multiplex PCR; TCRdb's copy keeps in-frame clones and lacks some. V, J and clone size derive from that table, while D and trimming were established from the DNA sequence. This table holds 200,000 to 250,000 clones, around 90% found once. CDR1 and CDR2 from the germline V gene are LNHDA and SQIVND (reference sequence). The CDR3 is made up of 18 amino acids. Trimming left V 5 bases short and J 0 bases short, with 20 bases between. The sequencing sample was made of PBMCs or T cells enriched from blood (not recorded which). The gene calls are TRBV19 and TRBJ1-3; D call uncertain. This receptor was taken from a man aged 25-40 years who had recovered from COVID-19. Here the CDR3 reads CASSLRIIYRTSGNTIYF. CDR3 nucleotide sequence: TGTGCCAGTAGTCTCCGCATAATCTATCGAACCTCTGGAAACACCATATATTTT.